This TCR beta chain was retrieved from a study of T cells after yellow fever vaccination. Concerning this clonotype: No antigen is known for it.

Study outcomes and limitations: A minor fraction of clonotypes spanned both CD4 and CD8 compartments.

Using its own MiXCR run on the 5' RACE reads, TCRdb lists one record per CDR3 protein. This table holds 500,000 to 700,000 distinct CDR3 sequences, over 15% found once. The CDR3 loop spans 17 amino acids. Trimming removed 0 bases from V and 0 bases from J, with 13 bases in between. Germline values: CDR1 SGHRS, CDR2 YFSETQ. The J gene is TRBJ2-1, the V gene TRBV5-1, with D maybe TRBD2 (5 bases). This clonotype was obtained from a man younger than 45 who received the YFV17D yellow fever vaccine. The sample was PBMCs, taken 15 days after the yellow fever booster vaccination. CDR3 DNA: TGCGCCAGCAGCTTGGTGGGGAGCGCAGGCTCCTACAATGAGCAGTTCTTC. Residues: CASSLVGSAGSYNEQFF.